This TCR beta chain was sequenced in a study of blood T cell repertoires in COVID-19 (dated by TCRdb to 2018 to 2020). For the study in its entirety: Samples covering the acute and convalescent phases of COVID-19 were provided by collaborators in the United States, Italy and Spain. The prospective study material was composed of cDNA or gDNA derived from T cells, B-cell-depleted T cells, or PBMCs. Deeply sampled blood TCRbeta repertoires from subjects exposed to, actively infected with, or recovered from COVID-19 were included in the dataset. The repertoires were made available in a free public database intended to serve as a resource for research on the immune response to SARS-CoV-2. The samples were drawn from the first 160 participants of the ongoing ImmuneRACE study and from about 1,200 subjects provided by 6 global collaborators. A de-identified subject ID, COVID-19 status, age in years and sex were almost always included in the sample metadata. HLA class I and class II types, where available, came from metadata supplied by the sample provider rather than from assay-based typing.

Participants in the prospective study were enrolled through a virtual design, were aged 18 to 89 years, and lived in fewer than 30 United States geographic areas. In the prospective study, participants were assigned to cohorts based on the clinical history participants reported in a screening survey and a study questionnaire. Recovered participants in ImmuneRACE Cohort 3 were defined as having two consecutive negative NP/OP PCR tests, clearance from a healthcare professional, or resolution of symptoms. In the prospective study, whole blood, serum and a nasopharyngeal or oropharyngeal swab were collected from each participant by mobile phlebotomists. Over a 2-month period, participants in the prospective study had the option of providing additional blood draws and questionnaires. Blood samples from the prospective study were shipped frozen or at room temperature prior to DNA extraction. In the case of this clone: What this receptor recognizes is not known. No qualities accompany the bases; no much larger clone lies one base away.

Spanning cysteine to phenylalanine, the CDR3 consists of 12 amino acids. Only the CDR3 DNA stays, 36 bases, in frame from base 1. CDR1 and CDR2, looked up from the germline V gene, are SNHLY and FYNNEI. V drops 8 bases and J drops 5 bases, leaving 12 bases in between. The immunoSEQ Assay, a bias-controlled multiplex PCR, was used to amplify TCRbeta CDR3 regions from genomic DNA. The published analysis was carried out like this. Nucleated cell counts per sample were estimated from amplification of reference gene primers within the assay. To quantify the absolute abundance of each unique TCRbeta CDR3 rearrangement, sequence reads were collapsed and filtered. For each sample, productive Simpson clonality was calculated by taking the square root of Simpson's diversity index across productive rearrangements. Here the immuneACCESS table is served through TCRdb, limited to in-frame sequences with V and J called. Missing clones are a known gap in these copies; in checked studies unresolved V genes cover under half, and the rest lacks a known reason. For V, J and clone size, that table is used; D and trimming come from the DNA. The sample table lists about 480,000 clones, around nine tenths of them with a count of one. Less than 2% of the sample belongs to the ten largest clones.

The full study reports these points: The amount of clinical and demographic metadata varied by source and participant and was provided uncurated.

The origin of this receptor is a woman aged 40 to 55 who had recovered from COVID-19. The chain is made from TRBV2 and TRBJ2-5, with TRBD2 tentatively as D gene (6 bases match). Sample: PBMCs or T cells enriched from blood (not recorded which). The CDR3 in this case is CASLARGETQYF. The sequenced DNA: TGTGCCAGCTTGGCCCGGGGGGAGACCCAGTACTTC.